This note documents a single T cell receptor (beta chain) sequence. The data originate from a study of cytomegalovirus exposure and HLA in healthy donors. The primer mix had 60 Vbeta and 13 Jbeta primers. Produced via immunoSEQ multiplex PCR; TCRdb's table is partial and in-frame only. The repertoire consists of 83,000 or so clones, with around 76% occurring once and the leading ten covering about a tenth. There are 16 residues in the CDR3. Germline lookup yields CDR1 MNHEY and CDR2 SMNVEV (reference sequence). The V segment lost 6 bases and the J segment 4 bases; nucleotides outside the gene matches: 8.

Sequenced: PBMCs. The TCR originated in a young man in good health and CMV-seropositive. The rearrangement joins TRBV27 to TRBJ1-4; 10 bases map to TRBD1. The CDR3 loop reads CASRDRGRQNNEKLFF. The CDR3 DNA reads TGTGCCAGCAGAGACAGGGGGCGACAGAATAATGAAAAACTGTTTTTT. Supplemented by reference TRBV27 and TRBJ1-4, the full variable domain reads EAQVTQNPRYLITVTGKKLTVTCSQNMNHEYMSWYRQDPGLGLRQIYYSMNVEVTDKGDVPEGYKVSRKEKRNFPLILESPSPNQTSLYFCASRDRGRQNNEKLFFGSGTQLSVL.